Each of the 19 T cell receptor beta chains below was sequenced from the same sample in a study of regulatory T cells in long-lasting Graves disease. As to time point: newly diagnosed GD, antithyroid drugs for less than 3 months. TCR sequences were obtained from RNA taken from PBMCs. Arm-PCR of CDR3 regions with iRepertoire HTBI primers generated TCR beta libraries. TCRdb recomputed calls from the multiplex PCR reads with MiXCR, one row per CDR3 protein. The table lists 520,000 or so distinct CDR3 sequences, more than 10% of them singletons, with more than 8% in the top ten. This same sample was also taken into another study, of T cells in Graves' hyperthyroidism and ophthalmopathy.

The specimen comprised peripheral blood mononuclear cells (PBMCs), sampled at new diagnosis, from a patient treated with antithyroid drugs. Receptors originate from a woman aged 25 to 39 with Graves disease.

This clonotype was seen ten or more times. The chain joins TRBV27 to TRBJ1-2, with a tentative D call TRBD1 (6 bases). Looked up from germline, CDR1 is MNHEY and CDR2 is SMNVEV (reference sequence). The CDR3 is made up of 14 amino acids. With 4 bases removed from V and 10 bases from J, the gap between germline ends came to 19 bases. In DNA form, the CDR3 reads TGTGCCAGCAGTTGGCTTGGGGAGGGGGGAGTCTACACCTTC. Amino acid sequence: CASSWLGEGGVYTF.

This clonotype was counted many times. The rearrangement uses TRBV20-1 and TRBJ2-1, with 12 bases that match TRBD2. The CDR3 has 16 residues. V was pared by 4 bases and J by 12 bases, with 16 bases of the junction left unmatched. Germline lookup yields CDR1 DFQATT and CDR2 SNEGSKA (reference sequence). This CDR3 is CSAKAPPGLAGRRQFF. In nucleotides, the CDR3 is TGCAGTGCTAAGGCCCCCCCGGGACTAGCGGGTCGTAGGCAGTTCTTC.

A few counts support this clonotype. This sequence joins TRBV9 and TRBJ2-1; 7 positions agree with TRBD2. The CDR3 is made up of 15 amino acids. Trimming took 0 bases from V and 5 from J; bases not matched to a gene: 5. Looked up from germline, CDR1 is SGDLS and CDR2 is YYNGEE. The CDR3 protein is CASSVALAVDNEQFF. CDR3 bases: TGTGCCAGCAGCGTAGCTCTAGCGGTAGACAATGAGCAGTTCTTC.

This clonotype has a handful of counts. This chain links TRBV19 with TRBJ2-1, with D perhaps matching TRBD1 (6 bases). Trimming cost V 7 bases and J 1 base, with 14 bases left between them. The germline CDR1 and CDR2 sequences are LNHDA and SQIVND (reference sequence). The CDR3 is 15 residues long. CDR3 protein: CASIADRGSYNEQFF. The CDR3 nucleotides read TGTGCCAGTATCGCGGACAGAGGGTCCTACAATGAGCAGTTCTTC. The entire variable domain, with the rest obtained from reference TRBV19 and TRBJ2-1, is as follows: DGGITQSPKYLFRKEGQNVTLSCEQNLNHDAMYWYRQDPGQGLRLIYYSQIVNDFQKGDIAEGYSVSREKKESFPLTVTSAQKNPTAFYLCASIADRGSYNEQFFGPGTRLTVL.

This clonotype was seen repeatedly, ten times or more. The chain uses TRBV28 and TRBJ2-1, with 14 bases identical to TRBD2. Germline CDR1 MDHEN, CDR2 SYDVKM. This CDR3 spans 20 amino acids. V was pared by 5 bases and J by 4 bases, with 16 bases of the junction left unmatched. CDR3 in amino acids: CASSTPGLAGAMLRYNEQFF. CDR3 coding DNA: TGTGCCAGCAGTACCCCGGGACTAGCGGGAGCTATGTTGCGGTACAATGAGCAGTTCTTC.

This clonotype was detected only a few times. The chain is built from TRBV28 and TRBJ1-1, with D unclear. Trimming removed 3 bases from V and 7 bases from J, with 9 bases in between. Germline CDR1 and CDR2: MDHEN and SYDVKM. The CDR3 totals 12 residues. CDR3 loop: CASSFGWDEAFF. In DNA form, the CDR3 reads TGTGCCAGCAGTTTTGGTTGGGATGAAGCTTTCTTT.

In this sample, this clonotype turned up many times. The CDR3 DNA reads as TGTGCCAGCAGTGAATCGGTTGAAGCTTTCTTT. Protein sequence: CASSESVEAFF. The chain recombines TRBV25-1 with TRBJ1-1; D is undetermined. V was pared by 1 base and J by 7 bases, with 4 bases between. This CDR3 comprises 11 residues. Germline V gene data show CDR1 as MGHDK and CDR2 as SYGVNS.

This clonotype was observed at least ten times. The J gene is TRBJ2-1, the V gene TRBV6-1; 9 nucleotides match TRBD2. The V segment lost 6 bases and the J segment 4 bases; nucleotides outside the gene matches: 7. Germline CDR1 MNHNS, CDR2 SASEGT. This CDR3 comprises 15 residues. The CDR3 is CASRPLAGHYNEQFF. In nucleotides, the CDR3 is TGTGCCAGCAGACCGCTAGCGGGGCATTACAATGAGCAGTTCTTC.

The CDR3 DNA follows: TGTGCCAGCAGTCCGACAAACAATGAGCAGTTCTTC. As protein: CASSPTNNEQFF. The chain couples TRBV6-1 to TRBJ2-1; D is undetermined. The CDR3 contains 12 residues. Trimming pared 5 bases from V and 5 bases from J, leaving 7 bases between. Germline V lookup: CDR1 MNHNS, CDR2 SASEGT.

This clonotype was detected many times. This chain uses TRBV12-3 or TRBV12-4 with TRBJ1-2; 10 bases align to TRBD1. The CDR3 contains 16 residues. J lost 6 bases, V lost 6 bases, and 13 bases had no gene match. The CDR3: CASRRFEDRGANGYTF. CDR3 in DNA: TGTGCCAGCAGAAGATTCGAGGACAGGGGGGCGAATGGCTACACCTTC.

The chain carries TRBV7-2 and TRBJ2-7; possible D gene TRBD2, 6 bases. V was clipped by 2 bases and J by 6 bases, with 23 bases between them. The CDR3 contains 17 residues. CDR1 and CDR2 from the germline V gene are SGHTA and FQGNSA. The CDR3 DNA reads as TGTGCCAGCAGCTTAACATATCCAACTGCGATGGAGGGCGAGCAGTACTTC. Protein sequence: CASSLTYPTAMEGEQYF. The full variable domain, its missing parts supplied by reference TRBV7-2 and TRBJ2-7, is GAGVSQSPSNKVTEKGKDVELRCDPISGHTALYWYRQSLGQGLEFLIYFQGNSAPDKSGLPSDRFSAERTGGSVSTLTIQRTQQEDSAVYLCASSLTYPTAMEGEQYFGPGTRLTVT.

The V call is TRBV5-1, the J call TRBJ2-1; 8 bases agree with TRBD1. Looked up from germline, CDR1 is SGHRS and CDR2 is YFSETQ. The J segment lost 3 bases and the V segment lost 4 bases, leaving 9 bases of the junction unmatched. The CDR3 has 16 residues. The CDR3 DNA reads as TGCGCCAGCAGCCGATCAACAGGGGGGAACTACAATGAGCAGTTCTTC. Residues: CASSRSTGGNYNEQFF.

This clonotype has only a few counts. The chain is built from TRBV27 and TRBJ2-2; no clear D. The CDR3 spans 15 residues. V lost 5 bases to trimming and J lost 5 bases, with 15 bases between them. The germline V gene encodes CDR1 MNHEY and CDR2 SMNVEV (reference sequence). The CDR3 DNA is TGTGCCAGCAGTCCCTGGGATCAACTAACCGGGGAGCTGTTTTTT. Encoded protein: CASSPWDQLTGELFF.

This clonotype was counted many times. The chain carries TRBV19 and TRBJ1-1, with D possibly matching TRBD1 (6 bases). Germline lookup yields CDR1 LNHDA and CDR2 SQIVND (reference sequence). V lost 6 bases, J lost 4 bases, and 18 bases lay in between. This CDR3 contains 15 residues. The CDR3 sequence: CASSLRGAALTEAFF. CDR3 coding DNA: TGTGCCAGTAGCCTTCGGGGGGCGGCTCTCACTGAAGCTTTCTTT.

The chain combines TRBV25-1 with TRBJ1-5; tentatively, D is TRBD1 (6 bases). Germline V gene lookup returns CDR1 MGHDK and CDR2 SYGVNS. This CDR3 is built from 14 residues. V was pared by 2 bases and J by 3 bases, with 8 bases between. The CDR3 sequence is CASSEGGANQPQHF. CDR3 in DNA: TGTGCCAGCAGTGAAGGGGGGGCCAATCAGCCCCAGCATTTT.

The chain couples TRBV30 to TRBJ2-7; 7 nucleotides match TRBD2. Germline lookup yields CDR1 GTSNPN and CDR2 SVGIG (reference sequence). Trimming took 0 bases from V and 3 from J; bases not matched to a gene: 5. This CDR3 has 14 amino acids. The CDR3 bases are TGTGCCTGGAGTGTGGGAGCGGGATACTACGAGCAGTACTTC. It codes for CAWSVGAGYYEQYF.

The table lists this clonotype with many counts. CDR3 sequence reads: CASRPDWKGGIYEQYF. The CDR3 coding sequence is TGTGCCAGCAGGCCAGACTGGAAAGGGGGGATATACGAGCAGTACTTC. V and J are TRBV2 and TRBJ2-7, with D perhaps being TRBD1 or TRBD2 (6 bases each). The CDR3 totals 16 residues. Trimming stripped 6 bases from V and 4 bases from J, with 22 bases between. Germline V lookup: CDR1 SNHLY, CDR2 FYNNEI.

The sample holds many counts of this clonotype. The chain couples TRBV2 to TRBJ1-2; D may be TRBD1 (6 bases). The CDR3 loop spans 14 amino acids. The ends were cut back, 8 bases at V and 4 bases at J, with 17 bases in the middle. Germline CDR1 and CDR2: SNHLY and FYNNEI. The CDR3 reads CASRVQTGTYGYTF. In DNA, the CDR3 is TGTGCCAGCCGCGTTCAGACAGGCACCTATGGCTACACCTTC.

The table lists this clonotype with many counts. The gene calls are TRBV15 and TRBJ1-4; D unclear. Looked up from germline, CDR1 is LNHNV and CDR2 is YYDKDF (reference sequence). CDR3 length equals 14 residues. V was shortened by 0 bases and J by 8 bases, with 10 bases between the two germline ends. The CDR3 DNA is TGTGCCACCAGCAGAGATGGGTTTGGAGAAAAACTGTTTTTT. It is translated as CATSRDGFGEKLFF.